A selection of T cell receptor beta chains follows, all from one sample in a study of OX40 agonist ivuxolimab in advanced cancers. The assay was immunoSEQ multiplex PCR, and TCRdb's table has in-frame clones only and misses some. The sample holds 35,000 to 45,000 clones; 82% are singletons and the top ten take approximately 25%. The sample in question was CD4+ or CD8+ T cells sorted from blood, obtained in a trial of the OX40 agonist ivuxolimab. Receptor source: an adult with an advanced solid tumor such as melanoma, head and neck, liver or kidney cancer. CDR3s include the opening cysteine and the closing phenylalanine or tryptophan. A D gene is named only where the DNA matches it firmly. Clone sizes are given selectively: once, few, many, or a class where the clone is expanded.

clone size	J gene	V gene	D gene	CDR3 protein	CDR3 DNA
NA	TRBJ2-6	TRBV7-6	TRBD1	CASSADRDRIPGANVLTF	TGTGCCAGCAGCGCCGACCGGGACAGGATCCCTGGGGCCAACGTCCTGACTTTC
NA	TRBJ2-3	TRBV5-1	NA	CASLPLPTGGTDTQYF	TGCGCCAGTCTCCCCCTCCCTACGGGGGGCACAGATACGCAGTATTTT
NA	TRBJ2-7	TRBV4-1	NA	CASSQDTGNSYEQYF	TGCGCCAGCAGCCAAGACACAGGTAATTCCTACGAGCAGTACTTC
NA	TRBJ1-4	TRBV7-7	NA	CASSRVGDLREKLFF	TGTGCCAGCAGCCGCGTCGGGGACCTAAGGGAAAAACTGTTTTTT
NA	TRBJ2-1	TRBV7-2	NA	CASSLVPGLHEQFF	TGTGCCAGCAGCTTAGTTCCGGGATTGCATGAGCAGTTCTTC
NA	TRBJ2-5	TRBV7-3	NA	CASSATGPQETQYF	TGTGCCAGCAGCGCCACAGGTCCTCAAGAGACCCAGTACTTC
NA	TRBJ1-1	TRBV7-8	NA	CASSLLSEAFF	TGTGCCAGCAGCTTACTTTCAGAAGCTTTCTTT
NA	TRBJ2-4	TRBV5-4	NA	CASSGGHDKNIQYF	TGTGCCAGCAGCGGGGGACACGACAAAAACATTCAGTACTTC
few	TRBJ1-4	TRBV18	NA	CASSPGEKLFF	TGTGCCAGCTCACCGGGTGAAAAACTGTTTTTT
NA	TRBJ2-2	TRBV19	NA	CASTPLGTRTGELFF	TGTGCCAGTACCCCATTAGGGACTCGGACCGGGGAGCTGTTTTTT
few	TRBJ1-5	TRBV9	NA	CASSVADAQPQHF	TGTGCCAGCAGCGTAGCGGACGCTCAGCCCCAGCATTTT
NA	TRBJ1-1	TRBV18	NA	CASSPSPNTEAFF	TGTGCCAGCTCACCGTCACCGAACACTGAAGCTTTCTTT
NA	TRBJ2-6	TRBV27	NA	CASRYQGYGANVLTF	TGTGCCAGCAGATACCAGGGTTATGGGGCCAACGTCCTGACTTTC
NA	TRBJ2-1	TRBV10-3	NA	CAIRDSGNNEQFF	TGTGCCATCAGGGACTCTGGAAACAATGAGCAGTTCTTC
NA	TRBJ2-1	TRBV27	NA	CASSLGASNEQFF	TGTGCCAGCAGTTTAGGAGCCAGCAATGAGCAGTTCTTC
NA	TRBJ2-5	TRBV6-5	TRBD2	CASSYGLAGVQETQYF	TGTGCCAGCAGTTACGGACTAGCGGGGGTTCAAGAGACCCAGTACTTC
NA	TRBJ1-4	TRBV6-1	NA	CASSERRAGFWEKLFF	TGTGCCAGCAGTGAAAGGCGGGCAGGGTTCTGGGAAAAACTGTTTTTT
NA	TRBJ1-1	TRBV5-5	NA	CASSPDINTEAFF	TGTGCCAGCAGCCCGGACATTAACACTGAAGCTTTCTTT
NA	TRBJ1-1	TRBV10-2	NA	CASSRSLGDTEAFF	TGCGCCAGCAGTAGATCCCTAGGGGACACTGAAGCTTTCTTT
NA	TRBJ2-7	TRBV7-9	TRBD1	CASSGDRDSYEQYF	TGTGCCAGCAGCGGGGACAGGGACTCCTACGAGCAGTACTTC
NA	TRBJ2-5	TRBV9	NA	CASSSYPFGGPGGETQYF	TGTGCCAGCAGCTCCTACCCCTTTGGGGGCCCAGGGGGGGAGACCCAGTACTTC
NA	TRBJ2-2	TRBV7-6	TRBD2	CASSLGTGGPNGELFF	TGTGCCAGCAGCTTAGGAACGGGAGGGCCTAACGGGGAGCTGTTTTTT
few	TRBJ2-2	TRBV2	TRBD1	CASSGTGRNTGELFF	TGTGCCAGCAGTGGGACAGGGCGGAACACCGGGGAGCTGTTTTTT
NA	TRBJ2-1	TRBV6-5	TRBD2	CASRGGGAGEQFF	TGTGCCAGCAGGGGCGGGGGGGCCGGTGAGCAGTTCTTC
NA	TRBJ2-5	TRBV2	TRBD2	CASTSRDSGGSGTQYF	TGTGCCAGCACCTCTAGGGATAGCGGGGGATCCGGGACCCAGTACTTC
few	TRBJ2-7	TRBV6-1	TRBD2	CASNRLAEAYEQYF	TGTGCCAGCAACCGACTAGCGGAGGCCTACGAGCAGTACTTC
once	TRBJ2-7	TRBV4-1	NA	CASSQIDGSYEQYF	TGCGCCAGCAGCCAAATTGACGGCTCCTACGAGCAGTACTTC
few	TRBJ2-1	TRBV5-6	TRBD2	CASSLGAGAYNEQFF	TGTGCCAGCAGCTTGGGAGCGGGGGCCTACAATGAGCAGTTCTTC
NA	TRBJ1-2	TRBV27	NA	CASGYQLYGYTF	TGTGCCAGCGGCTATCAGCTATATGGCTACACCTTC
NA	TRBJ2-7	TRBV27	NA	CASSSRESSSYEQYF	TGTGCCAGCAGCTCCCGGGAATCTAGCTCCTACGAGCAGTACTTC
NA	TRBJ2-5	TRBV7-8	TRBD2	CASSLISTSGGTKYQETQYF	TGTGCCAGCAGCTTAATCTCGACTAGCGGGGGGACTAAGTACCAAGAGACCCAGTACTTC
NA	TRBJ2-7	TRBV5-1	NA	CASSLASGISYEQYF	TGCGCCAGCAGCTTGGCTTCAGGGATCTCCTACGAGCAGTACTTC
NA	TRBJ1-5	TRBV30	NA	CAWSEVVKQPQHF	TGTGCCTGGAGTGAGGTAGTCAAGCAGCCCCAGCATTTT
NA	TRBJ2-7	TRBV7-2	TRBD1	CASSLGDRGEQYF	TGTGCCAGCAGCTTAGGGGACAGGGGAGAGCAGTACTTC
NA	TRBJ1-4	TRBV2	TRBD1	CASTFGGGGGNEKLFF	TGTGCCAGCACTTTCGGAGGGGGCGGGGGAAATGAAAAACTGTTTTTT
NA	TRBJ2-7	TRBV5-1	TRBD1	CASSPDRVSYEQYF	TGCGCCAGCAGCCCGGACAGGGTATCCTACGAGCAGTACTTC
once	TRBJ2-7	TRBV7-2	NA	CASSSRYEQYF	TGTGCCAGCAGCTCCCGTTACGAGCAGTACTTC
many	TRBJ2-2	TRBV27	TRBD2	CASSIAGGFGELFF	TGTGCCAGCAGTATAGCGGGAGGATTCGGGGAGCTGTTTTTT
once	TRBJ2-7	TRBV7-8	NA	CASSLRDLGQYF	TGTGCCAGCAGCCTACGGGATCTGGGGCAGTACTTC
NA	TRBJ2-2	TRBV19	NA	CASSSWTGELFF	TGTGCCAGTAGTAGTTGGACCGGGGAGCTGTTTTTT